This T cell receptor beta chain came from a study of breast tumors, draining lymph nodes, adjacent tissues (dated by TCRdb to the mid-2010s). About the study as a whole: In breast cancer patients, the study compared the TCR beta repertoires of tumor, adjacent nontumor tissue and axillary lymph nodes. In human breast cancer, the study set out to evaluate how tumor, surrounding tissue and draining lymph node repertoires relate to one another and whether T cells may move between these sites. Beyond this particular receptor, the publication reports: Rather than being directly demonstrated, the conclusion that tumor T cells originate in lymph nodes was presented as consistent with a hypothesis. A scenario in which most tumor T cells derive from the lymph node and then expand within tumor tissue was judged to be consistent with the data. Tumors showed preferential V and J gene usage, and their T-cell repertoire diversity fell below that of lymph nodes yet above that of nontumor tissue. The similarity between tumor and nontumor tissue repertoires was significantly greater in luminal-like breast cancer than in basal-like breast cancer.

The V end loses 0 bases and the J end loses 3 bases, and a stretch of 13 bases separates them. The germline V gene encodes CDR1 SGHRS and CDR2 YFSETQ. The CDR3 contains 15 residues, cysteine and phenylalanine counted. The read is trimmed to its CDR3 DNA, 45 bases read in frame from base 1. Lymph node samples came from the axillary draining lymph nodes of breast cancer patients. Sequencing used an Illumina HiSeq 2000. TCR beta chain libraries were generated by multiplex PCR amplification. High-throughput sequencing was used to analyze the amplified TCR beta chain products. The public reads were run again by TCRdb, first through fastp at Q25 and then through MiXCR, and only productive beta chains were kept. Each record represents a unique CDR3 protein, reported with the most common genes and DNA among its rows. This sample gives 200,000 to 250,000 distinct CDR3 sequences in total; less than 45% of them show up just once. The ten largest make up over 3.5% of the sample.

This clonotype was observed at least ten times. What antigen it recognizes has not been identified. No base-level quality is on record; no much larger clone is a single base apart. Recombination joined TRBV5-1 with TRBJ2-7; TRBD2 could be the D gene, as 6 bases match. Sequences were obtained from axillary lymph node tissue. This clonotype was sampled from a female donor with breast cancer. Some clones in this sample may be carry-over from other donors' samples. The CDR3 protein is CASSLESGAIYEQYF. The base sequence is TGCGCCAGCAGCTTGGAATCGGGAGCCATCTACGAGCAGTACTTC. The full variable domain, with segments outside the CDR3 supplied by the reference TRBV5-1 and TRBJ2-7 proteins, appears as KAGVTQTPRYLIKTRGQQVTLSCSPISGHRSVSWYQQTPGQGLQFLFEYFSETQRNKGNFPGRFSGRQFSNSRSEMNVSTLELGDSALYLCASSLESGAIYEQYFGPGTRLTVT.